This T cell receptor (beta chain) came from a study of blood T cells in healthy people across ages. Germline V gene sequence: CDR1 SGHDN, CDR2 FVKESK. The CDR3 covers 17 residues. The V end lost 1 base, the J end lost 5 bases, and 21 bases lay between the germline ends. A second PCR of 7 to 11 cycles used a sample-barcoded 5' primer and a J-beta primer mix. Samples each returned at least 2.5 million CDR3-containing paired-end reads. Via MiXCR, TCRdb re-called the 5' RACE reads, giving one row per CDR3 protein. The sample lists approximately 760,000 distinct CDR3 sequences; roughly 25% were seen once. This clonotype was observed a few times. The same data also went into a second study, on T cells of mothers and their children.

Sequenced input: blood. This rearrangement joins TRBV14 to TRBJ2-7; possibly TRBD2 for D (7 bases). The sequence was collected from a boy younger than 18 in good health. CDR3 coding DNA: TGTGCCAGCAGCCAAGTAATGTGGCGGGGGCGTCCCCACGAGCAGTACTTC. Translation gives CASSQVMWRGRPHEQYF.